This TCR beta chain was captured by sequencing in a study of response to subunit inactivated influenza vaccine. The study's findings and limits: The authors suggested that few new T cells are recruited per seasonal influenza vaccination.

V dropped 2 bases and J dropped 8 bases, with 12 bases sitting between them. This CDR3 is built from 14 residues. Germline loops: CDR1 MNHEY, CDR2 SVGAGI. TCRdb processed the RT-PCR reads anew with MiXCR; each CDR3 protein has one entry. The table has about 650,000 distinct CDR3 sequences, 12% to 15% seen once. This clonotype was recorded many times. As yet, its antigen is unknown. The receptor comes from a man aged 50-60 years who received an inactivated influenza vaccine. The V gene is TRBV6-5, the J gene TRBJ1-4; no clear D. The specimen was PBMCs from blood, collected 14 days before vaccination. The CDR3 region has the DNA TGTGCCAGCAGTTACCGACGTGGAAAGGAAAAACTGTTTTTT. This translates into CASSYRRGKEKLFF.